The present entry profiles one TCR beta chain with its context. Its antigen remains unknown. This record comes from a study of OX40 agonist ivuxolimab in advanced cancers. Study-wide points: Both blood CD4+ and CD8+ T cells showed clonal growth by week 6 at 0.1 to 3.0 mg/kg.

Clones were sequenced by immunoSEQ multiplex PCR, and TCRdb holds only the in-frame ones, with some missing. The sample includes some 60,000 clones, about 89% of them seen just once. Unmatched junction bases numbered 7, after V lost 2 bases and J lost 7 bases. There are 15 residues in the CDR3. Germline CDR1 reads SGDLS; CDR2 reads YYNGEE. The specimen was CD4+ or CD8+ T cells sorted from blood, collected in a trial of the OX40 agonist ivuxolimab. This receptor was taken from an adult with an advanced solid tumor such as melanoma, head and neck, liver or kidney cancer. This chain links TRBV9 with TRBJ2-1; 9 positions match TRBD2. CDR3 sequence reads: CASSVLGLAYNEQFF. In DNA, the CDR3 is TGTGCCAGCAGCGTCCTCGGACTAGCGTATAATGAGCAGTTCTTC.